The 7 T cell receptor beta chains below come from one sample, sequenced in a study of blood T cell repertoires in COVID-19 (dated by TCRdb to about 2020). Library generation was performed with the immunoSEQ multiplex PCR assay. Here the immuneACCESS table is served through TCRdb, limited to in-frame sequences with V and J called. Missing clones are a known gap in these copies; in checked studies unresolved V genes cover under half, and the rest lacks a known reason. The sample table shows approximately 200,000 clones, and about 85% are seen once. 1.5% to 2% of the sample belongs to the ten largest clones. The specimen sequenced was peripheral blood. These receptors came from a man between 65 and 85 years old with acute or convalescent COVID-19.

The chain uses TRBV3-1 (or the pseudogene TRBV3-2) and TRBJ2-1; TRBD2 matches 9 bases. Germline CDR1 is LGHDT and CDR2 is YNNKEL (reference sequence). Trimming took 4 bases from V and 8 from J; bases not matched to a gene: 15. The CDR3 has 17 amino acids. The CDR3 DNA is TGTGCCAGCAGCCGGGCTTTAGCGGGAGTGGGTGGCGATGAGCAGTTCTTC. This translates into CASSRALAGVGGDEQFF.

The CDR3 DNA follows: TGTGCCAGCAGTTACGGACAGGGGAATGAGCAGTTCTTC. Translating gives CASSYGQGNEQFF. The chain is built from TRBV6-5 and TRBJ2-1, with 9 positions matching TRBD1. Losses at the gene ends were 2 bases for V and 7 bases for J; bases not matched to a gene: 0. The CDR3 contains 13 residues. Germline V gene lookup returns CDR1 MNHEY and CDR2 SVGAGI.

The chain recombines TRBV28 with TRBJ2-5, with 7 bases fitting TRBD1. The germline gives CDR1 MDHEN, CDR2 SYDVKM. The CDR3 covers 15 residues. V shed 5 bases and J 4 bases; nucleotides not matched to a gene: 10. CDR3 sequence: CASSNGRDRRETQYF. The DNA for the CDR3 is TGTGCCAGCAGTAACGGCAGGGACAGAAGAGAGACCCAGTACTTC.

This chain joins TRBV18 and TRBJ2-7, with 10 bases matching TRBD2. Germline V gene sequence: CDR1 KGHSH, CDR2 LQKENI. This CDR3 region has 16 residues. The junction had 12 bases not matched to a gene; V was cut back by 3 bases and J by 7 bases. CDR3 DNA: TGTGCCAGCTCACCTCGGGCAGCGGGAGGGCCGAGGGAGCAGTACTTC. This encodes CASSPRAAGGPREQYF.

This sequence joins TRBV10-3 and TRBJ2-3; TRBD2 matches at 7 bases. This CDR3 has 14 amino acids. Germline-derived CDR1 and CDR2 are ENHRY and SYGVKD. The J segment lost 0 bases and the V segment lost 6 bases, leaving 3 bases of the junction unmatched. CDR3 sequence (DNA): TGTGCCATCAGACAGCGGGAAAGCACAGATACGCAGTATTTT. Amino acids: CAIRQRESTDTQYF.

This chain uses TRBV6-5 with TRBJ2-7, with D possibly matching TRBD1 (5 bases). Germline loops: CDR1 MNHEY, CDR2 SVGAGI. This CDR3 is built from 13 residues. Trimming removed 10 bases from V and 3 bases from J, with 16 bases in between. CDR3 residues: CATSGNSVYEQYF. For the CDR3, the DNA is TGTGCCACCTCAGGGAACAGTGTCTACGAGCAGTACTTC.

The V call is TRBV3-1 (or the pseudogene TRBV3-2), the J call TRBJ1-2, with D possibly TRBD1 on 6 matching bases. Germline CDR1 reads LGHDT; CDR2 reads YNNKEL (reference sequence). The CDR3 length is 16 residues. V shed 1 base and J shed 6 bases, with 18 bases lying between them. The CDR3 DNA follows: TGTGCCAGCAGCCAAGTTAGAACAGGGAGAACGGATGGCTACACCTTC. Its protein product is CASSQVRTGRTDGYTF.